These 21 T cell receptor beta chains were sequenced from one sample in a study of PD-1 blockade in mismatch repair-deficient tumors. Sequencing used immunoSEQ multiplex PCR; TCRdb keeps in-frame clones, though not all of them. The data show under 85,000 clones, with almost 80% seen just once and 5% to 6.5% held by the top ten. The sample was peripheral blood, taken 2 weeks after starting pembrolizumab. These receptors came from an adult with mismatch repair-deficient cancer.

The chain employs TRBV6-6 and TRBJ1-2; TRBD1 is a possible D gene (6 bases). CDR3 length: 11 amino acids. From germline, CDR1 is MNHNY and CDR2 SVGAGI (reference sequence). V lost 10 bases to trimming and J lost 8 bases, with 14 bases between them. Written as DNA, the CDR3 is TGTGCCACTAATACAGGGCTCGGCTACACCTTC. Its protein product is CATNTGLGYTF.

The rearrangement joins TRBV7-2 to TRBJ2-7; D unresolved. This CDR3 is 14 amino acids long. Trimming pared 5 bases from V and 0 bases from J, leaving 11 bases between. Per germline, CDR1 SGHTA and CDR2 FQGNSA. In DNA, the CDR3 is TGTGCCAGCAGCCGATTGACGGTCTCCTACGAGCAGTACTTC. Translating gives CASSRLTVSYEQYF.

This rearrangement joins TRBV27 to TRBJ1-2, with D tentatively TRBD1 (6 bases). Germline CDR1 reads MNHEY; CDR2 reads SMNVEV (reference sequence). V shed 5 bases and J shed 2 bases, with 12 bases lying between them. The CDR3 is 14 residues long. In DNA form, the CDR3 reads TGTGCCAGCAGTAGGGCAGGGGCAAACTATGGCTACACCTTC. Its protein is CASSRAGANYGYTF.

This sequence joins TRBV30 and TRBJ1-1, with 7 bases aligning to TRBD1. Germline CDR1 and CDR2: GTSNPN and SVGIG (reference sequence). V was clipped by 4 bases and J by 1 base; unmatched bases: 6. The CDR3 is 14 amino acids. CDR3 sequence: CAWIRQGQNTEAFF. The CDR3 DNA follows: TGTGCCTGGATCCGACAGGGACAGAACACTGAAGCTTTCTTT.

The chain couples TRBV2 to TRBJ2-1, with TRBD1 matching 7 bases. Germline-derived CDR1 and CDR2 are SNHLY and FYNNEI. The length of the CDR3 is 15 residues. The J segment lost 1 base and the V segment lost 5 bases, leaving 5 bases of the junction unmatched. This CDR3 is CASSRDRESYNEQFF. CDR3 nucleotide sequence: TGTGCCAGCAGTAGGGACAGAGAGTCCTACAATGAGCAGTTCTTC.

This clone was seen a single time. CDR3 loop: CASSNKAGGPYNEQFF. The CDR3 nucleotides read TGTGCCAGCAGCAACAAAGCGGGAGGGCCCTACAATGAGCAGTTCTTC. The genes are TRBV9 and TRBJ2-1, with 10 bases that match TRBD2. Losses at the gene ends were 4 bases for V and 2 bases for J; bases not matched to a gene: 6. The CDR3 loop spans 16 amino acids. CDR1 and CDR2 from the germline V gene are SGDLS and YYNGEE.

The chain links TRBV7-8 to TRBJ2-1, with TRBD2 matching 9 bases. Germline V CDR1 and CDR2: SGHVS, FQNEAQ. With 5 bases clipped from V and 9 bases from J, the junction kept 11 bases outside the gene matches. CDR3 length: 15 amino acids. For the CDR3, the DNA is TGTGCCAGCAGCCCATCCGGGACTAGCCTAGGTGAGCAGTTCTTC. It codes for CASSPSGTSLGEQFF.

The chain employs TRBV5-4 and TRBJ2-1; 7 nucleotides line up with TRBD2. The CDR3 consists of 18 residues. J gave up 9 bases and V 2 bases, and 20 bases lay outside the gene matches. CDR1 is SGHNT and CDR2 is YYREEE in the germline V gene (reference sequence). The CDR3 coding sequence is TGTGCCAGCAGCTTACGACCTCGAGGAGGCGGGAGAGGGGTTGAGCAGTTCTTC. As protein: CASSLRPRGGGRGVEQFF.

The chain recombines TRBV5-1 with TRBJ1-2, with 7 bases identical to TRBD1. This CDR3 is built from 14 residues. The ends lost 4 bases at V and 3 bases at J; junction bases unmatched: 6. The V gene's germline CDR1 is SGHRS and CDR2 YFSETQ. The CDR3 bases are TGCGCCAGCAGCAGTAGGGGGCCTGACTATGGCTACACCTTC. Encoded protein: CASSSRGPDYGYTF. Together with reference TRBV5-1 and TRBJ1-2, the CDR3 gives the full variable domain: KAGVTQTPRYLIKTRGQQVTLSCSPISGHRSVSWYQQTPGQGLQFLFEYFSETQRNKGNFPGRFSGRQFSNSRSEMNVSTLELGDSALYLCASSSRGPDYGYTFGSGTRLTVV.

The chain combines TRBV19 with TRBJ2-1; 8 bases fit TRBD2. This CDR3 comprises 15 residues. Germline CDR1 and CDR2: LNHDA and SQIVND (reference sequence). The V and J ends lost 4 bases and 1 base, in that order; junction bases with no gene match: 3. This CDR3 reads CASSTSSGSYNEQFF. CDR3 nucleotide sequence: TGTGCCAGTAGTACCTCTAGCGGGTCCTACAATGAGCAGTTCTTC. The full variable domain, rest sourced from reference TRBV19 and TRBJ2-1, is DGGITQSPKYLFRKEGQNVTLSCEQNLNHDAMYWYRQDPGQGLRLIYYSQIVNDFQKGDIAEGYSVSREKKESFPLTVTSAQKNPTAFYLCASSTSSGSYNEQFFGPGTRLTVL.

The sample holds a few counts of this clone. This chain connects TRBV9 to TRBJ2-2; D ambiguous. Trimming took 4 bases from V and 0 from J, leaving 13 bases between them. This CDR3 has 16 amino acids. CDR1 and CDR2 from the germline V gene are SGDLS and YYNGEE. CDR3 bases: TGTGCCAGCAGCTCCGAAGGGCTGACGAACACCGGGGAGCTGTTTTTT. It specifies CASSSEGLTNTGELFF.

The chain uses TRBV7-9 and TRBJ2-1, with TRBD2 identical over 11 bases. With 5 bases clipped from V and 9 bases from J, the junction kept 18 bases outside the gene matches. The CDR3 length is 18 residues. Germline V gene lookup returns CDR1 SEHNR and CDR2 FQNEAQ (reference sequence). CDR3 coding DNA: TGTGCCAGCAGCGACGGGGGGGCAACTAGCGGGAGTATGAGTGAGCAGTTCTTC. It encodes CASSDGGATSGSMSEQFF.

In this sample, this clone turned up a few times. The V call is TRBV6-1, the J call TRBJ1-1; D gene uncertain. Trimming took 8 bases from V and 1 from J, leaving 17 bases between them. Germline V lookup: CDR1 MNHNS, CDR2 SASEGT. The CDR3 is made up of 15 amino acids. This chain's CDR3 is CASYTPGLPNTEAFF. The CDR3 DNA sequence: TGTGCCAGCTATACACCAGGTTTGCCGAACACTGAAGCTTTCTTT.

The CDR3 DNA reads TGTGCCAGCAGCTTCATGAGCTCCTACGAGCAGTACTTC. This gives the protein CASSFMSSYEQYF. The chain recombines TRBV7-9 with TRBJ2-7; D ambiguous. V was trimmed by 3 bases and J by 0 bases, leaving 6 bases between them. The CDR3 is 13 amino acids. Germline V gene sequence: CDR1 SEHNR, CDR2 FQNEAQ (reference sequence). Full variable domain (missing parts from reference TRBV7-9 and TRBJ2-7): DTGVSQNPRHKITKRGQNVTFRCDPISEHNRLYWYRQTLGQGPEFLTYFQNEAQLEKSRLLSDRFSAERPKGSFSTLEIQRTEQGDSAMYLCASSFMSSYEQYFGPGTRLTVT.

This clone was found a few times. V gene TRBV11-1 combines with J gene TRBJ2-7, with 7 positions matching TRBD1. Trimming removed 3 bases from V and 9 bases from J; junction bases left unmatched: 11. This CDR3 region has 14 residues. The germline V gene has CDR1 SGHAT and CDR2 FQDESV (reference sequence). The CDR3 nucleotides are TGTGCCAGCAGCTTCACAGGGGAAGGGTCTTTGCAGTACTTC. It is translated as CASSFTGEGSLQYF.

This rearrangement joins TRBV6-6 to TRBJ2-7; the D is unclear. V was clipped by 2 bases and J by 0 bases, with 14 bases between them. From germline, CDR1 is MNHNY and CDR2 SVGAGI (reference sequence). This CDR3 region has 16 residues. The CDR3 region has the DNA TGTGCCAGCAGTTACCCCGTAAAGGTATCCTCCTACGAGCAGTACTTC. Amino acid sequence: CASSYPVKVSSYEQYF.

This clone was detected once. V is TRBV28 and J is TRBJ1-1; 8 bases line up with TRBD1. The CDR3 covers 13 residues. Germline V lookup: CDR1 MDHEN, CDR2 SYDVKM. The V and J ends lost 4 bases and 7 bases, in that order; junction bases with no gene match: 5. CDR3 DNA: TGTGCCAGCAGTTGGGACAGGAGGGGTGAAGCTTTCTTT. Protein sequence: CASSWDRRGEAFF.

V usage is TRBV30 and J usage is TRBJ1-3; TRBD1 might be the D (5 bases). Germline lookup yields CDR1 GTSNPN and CDR2 SVGIG (reference sequence). This CDR3 has 16 amino acids. Trimming removed 4 bases from V and 0 bases from J, with 16 bases in between. CDR3 in amino acids: CAWTYDWTFSGNTIYF. CDR3 DNA: TGTGCCTGGACCTACGACTGGACATTCTCTGGAAACACCATATATTTT.

This rearrangement joins TRBV4-1 to TRBJ2-7; D is ambiguous. Per the germline V gene, CDR1 is MGHRA and CDR2 is YSYEKL. V was trimmed by 1 base and J by 4 bases, leaving 11 bases between them. CDR3 length: 14 residues. The DNA for the CDR3 is TGCGCCAGCAGCCAAGTGGACGCGAATTACGAGCAGTACTTC. This translates into CASSQVDANYEQYF.

This chain uses TRBV11-2 with TRBJ2-7; tentative D call: TRBD2 (5 bases). The CDR3 spans 12 residues. The V end lost 0 bases, the J end lost 6 bases, and 6 bases lay between the germline ends. The germline CDR1 and CDR2 sequences are SGHAT and FQNNGV. The CDR3 is CASSLEGSEQYF. Written as DNA, the CDR3 is TGTGCCAGCAGCTTAGAAGGGAGCGAGCAGTACTTC.

The chain links TRBV6-5 to TRBJ2-7; weak D call: TRBD1 (6 bases). The CDR3 is made up of 15 amino acids. The germline V gene encodes CDR1 MNHEY and CDR2 SVGAGI. With 2 bases removed from V and 1 base from J, the gap between germline ends came to 12 bases. CDR3 nucleotide sequence: TGTGCCAGCAGTTACCGGGCAGGGACATCCTACGAGCAGTACTTC. Protein sequence: CASSYRAGTSYEQYF.